These 17 T cell receptor beta chains originate from one sample sequenced in a study of OX40 agonist ivuxolimab in advanced cancers. Produced via immunoSEQ multiplex PCR; TCRdb's table is partial and in-frame only. Among some 98,000 clones, about 92% were seen once, and the ten largest hold around 0.25%. The sample was CD4+ or CD8+ T cells sorted from blood, taken in a trial of the OX40 agonist ivuxolimab. These receptors were taken from an adult with an advanced solid tumor such as melanoma, head and neck, liver or kidney cancer.

The chain uses TRBV5-4 and TRBJ1-1; D is ambiguous. The CDR3 extends over 13 amino acids. Germline lookup yields CDR1 SGHNT and CDR2 YYREEE (reference sequence). V was clipped by 4 bases and J by 2 bases, with 9 bases between them. The CDR3 nucleotides read TGTGCCAGCAGCCTTAAGATAAACACTGAAGCTTTCTTT. It yields the protein CASSLKINTEAFF.

V usage is TRBV11-2 and J usage is TRBJ2-1, with D perhaps TRBD2 (6 bases). CDR1 is SGHAT, CDR2 FQNNGV, per germline. The V end lost 5 bases, the J end lost 5 bases, and 22 bases lay between the germline ends. The CDR3 is 17 amino acids. The CDR3 reads CASSPYVGGSVDNEQFF. The CDR3 DNA sequence: TGTGCCAGCAGCCCATACGTGGGGGGTAGCGTGGACAATGAGCAGTTCTTC.

The V call is TRBV7-2, the J call TRBJ1-2; 8 bases are shared with TRBD1. V lost 3 bases to trimming and J lost 7 bases; unmatched junction nucleotides: 7. Germline V gene lookup returns CDR1 SGHTA and CDR2 FQGNSA. This CDR3 contains 14 residues. The CDR3: CASSFMTGESGYTF. Written as DNA, the CDR3 is TGTGCCAGCAGCTTCATGACAGGGGAAAGTGGCTACACCTTC.

This CDR3 reads CASSNLLGANEQFF. The CDR3 DNA reads TGTGCCAGCAGCAACCTCTTGGGGGCCAATGAGCAGTTCTTC. The chain is built from TRBV7-2 and TRBJ2-1; D perhaps matches TRBD1 (6 bases). Trimming pared 5 bases from V and 6 bases from J, leaving 14 bases between. The CDR3 extends over 14 amino acids. CDR1 and CDR2 (germline): SGHTA, FQGNSA.

CDR3 in amino acids: CAWKSQGTDTQYF. The CDR3 coding sequence is TGTGCCTGGAAATCCCAGGGCACAGATACGCAGTATTTT. The chain has TRBV30 and TRBJ2-3; no definite D call. Trimming removed 4 bases at V and 1 base at J, with 9 bases between. CDR3 length: 13 amino acids. Germline CDR1 GTSNPN, CDR2 SVGIG (reference sequence).

This chain connects TRBV7-2 to TRBJ2-2; D remains unclear. Trimming removed 5 bases from V and 4 bases from J, with 5 bases in between. Germline values: CDR1 SGHTA, CDR2 FQGNSA. The CDR3 runs 12 residues. The CDR3 spells CASSQVTGELFF. The CDR3 DNA reads TGTGCCAGCAGCCAGGTCACCGGGGAGCTGTTTTTT.

V and J are TRBV6-5 and TRBJ1-2, with no clear D. CDR1 is MNHEY and CDR2 is SVGAGI in the germline V gene. This CDR3 contains 14 residues. The V gene lost 0 bases and the J gene lost 3 bases, with 8 bases spanning the gap. This CDR3 reads CASSYSNGDYGYTF. The DNA of the CDR3 is TGTGCCAGCAGTTACTCGAACGGGGACTATGGCTACACCTTC.

The chain combines TRBV15 with TRBJ2-5; D might be TRBD2 (7 bases). The V gene's germline CDR1 is LNHNV and CDR2 YYDKDF (reference sequence). Deletions cut 5 bases from V and 5 bases from J, with 18 bases between. The CDR3 sequence is 15 residues long. CDR3: CATSLQIRGAETQYF. CDR3 nucleotides: TGTGCCACCAGCCTCCAAATCCGGGGGGCCGAGACCCAGTACTTC.

This clone was seen just once. This rearrangement joins TRBV6-6 to TRBJ1-5, with a tentative D call TRBD1 (6 bases). In germline, CDR1 is MNHNY, CDR2 SVGAGI (reference sequence). The CDR3 loop spans 15 amino acids. The V end lost 4 bases, the J end lost 3 bases, and 13 bases lay between the germline ends. The CDR3 DNA sequence: TGTGCCAGCAGTTTACTCAGGGGAAACAATCAGCCCCAGCATTTT. Translation gives CASSLLRGNNQPQHF.

The chain links TRBV7-3 to TRBJ2-3; D is unclear. Germline V gene data show CDR1 as SGHTA and CDR2 as FQGTGA. Trimming cost V 5 bases and J 5 bases, with 11 bases left between them. This CDR3 has 13 residues. CDR3: CASSPSRRDTQYF. CDR3 in DNA: TGTGCCAGCAGCCCTAGTCGTAGAGATACGCAGTATTTT.

The chain combines TRBV6-6 with TRBJ2-1; 14 bases line up with TRBD2. There are 16 residues in the CDR3. Germline V gene lookup returns CDR1 MNHNY and CDR2 SVGAGI (reference sequence). V shed 0 bases, J shed 5 bases, and the junction held 0 bases outside the gene matches. CDR3 residues: CASSYSTSGRDNEQFF. The CDR3 DNA follows: TGTGCCAGCAGTTACTCGACTAGCGGGAGGGACAATGAGCAGTTCTTC.

The chain links TRBV6-5 to TRBJ2-5; TRBD2 agrees at 9 bases. Germline CDR1 and CDR2: MNHEY and SVGAGI. The V and J ends lost 0 bases and 4 bases, in that order; junction bases with no gene match: 6. This CDR3 has 16 residues. The CDR3 bases are TGTGCCAGCAGTTACTCCGGGCTAGCGGGGTTAGAGACCCAGTACTTC. Its translation is CASSYSGLAGLETQYF.

The chain has TRBV6-5 and TRBJ2-3, with 7 positions matching TRBD2. CDR3 size: 14 residues. Germline V gene lookup returns CDR1 MNHEY and CDR2 SVGAGI. V shed 5 bases, J shed 0 bases, and the junction held 2 bases outside the gene matches. The DNA of the CDR3 is TGTGCCAGCAGTGGGAGGGACAGCACAGATACGCAGTATTTT. This translates into CASSGRDSTDTQYF.

V and J are TRBV5-4 and TRBJ1-4; TRBD1 is a possible D gene (5 bases). V was clipped by 5 bases and J by 8 bases, with 13 bases between them. This CDR3 region has 13 residues. From germline, CDR1 is SGHNT and CDR2 YYREEE (reference sequence). CDR3 protein: CASSRDPLEKLFF. Here the CDR3 DNA reads TGTGCCAGCAGTAGGGACCCTCTCGAAAAACTGTTTTTT.

CDR3 coding DNA: TGTGCCAGCAGCCCCTCCCCAGCTAGCGGGGGGGGTGGAGATACGCAGTATTTT. Amino acid sequence: CASSPSPASGGGGDTQYF. The chain is built from TRBV4-2 and TRBJ2-3; 12 bases fit TRBD2. The CDR3 sequence is 18 residues long. The germline CDR1 and CDR2 sequences are LGHNA and YNFKEQ. The trim removed 4 bases at V and 5 bases at J, leaving 13 bases unmatched.

This CDR3 reads CASSQIGLDTQYF. The CDR3 nucleotides read TGTGCCAGCAGCCAAATAGGTTTAGATACGCAGTATTTT. This chain connects TRBV14 to TRBJ2-3; D not certain. The CDR3 loop spans 13 amino acids. Trimming shortened V by 2 bases and J by 5 bases, and 8 bases separated the two germline ends. CDR1 SGHDN and CDR2 FVKESK come from the germline V gene.

The V and J genes are TRBV7-2 and TRBJ2-3; 9 positions agree with TRBD2. CDR1 SGHTA and CDR2 FQGNSA come from the germline V gene. J lost 3 bases, V lost 5 bases, and 9 bases had no gene match. This CDR3 is 16 amino acids long. CDR3 nucleotide sequence: TGTGCCAGCAGCCAGAAGACTAGCGGTACGACAGATACGCAGTATTTT. Translating gives CASSQKTSGTTDTQYF.